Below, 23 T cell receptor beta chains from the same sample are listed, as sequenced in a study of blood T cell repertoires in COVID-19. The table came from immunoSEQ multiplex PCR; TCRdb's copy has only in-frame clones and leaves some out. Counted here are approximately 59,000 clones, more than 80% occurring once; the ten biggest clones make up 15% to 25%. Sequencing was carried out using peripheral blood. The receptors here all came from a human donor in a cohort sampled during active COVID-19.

Here the CDR3 DNA reads TGTGCCAGCAGTGGGACAGGGATCAATGGCTACACCTTC. It is translated as CASSGTGINGYTF. This chain links TRBV2 with TRBJ1-2, with 8 bases matching TRBD1. The CDR3 is 13 residues long. The V gene's germline CDR1 is SNHLY and CDR2 FYNNEI. The V segment lost 4 bases and the J segment 6 bases; nucleotides outside the gene matches: 4.

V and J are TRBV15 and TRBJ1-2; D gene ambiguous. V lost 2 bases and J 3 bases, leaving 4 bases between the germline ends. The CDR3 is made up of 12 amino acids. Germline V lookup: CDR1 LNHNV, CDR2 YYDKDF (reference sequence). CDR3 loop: CATSRQDYGYTF. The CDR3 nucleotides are TGTGCCACCAGCAGACAGGACTATGGCTACACCTTC.

This chain's CDR3 is CASSLISGGTYEQYF. The CDR3 DNA reads as TGTGCCAGCAGCTTAATAAGCGGGGGGACATACGAGCAGTACTTC. V and J are TRBV7-2 and TRBJ2-7, with 9 nucleotides matching TRBD2. V shed 2 bases and J 4 bases; nucleotides not matched to a gene: 6. The CDR3 has 15 amino acids. Germline V gives CDR1 SGHTA, CDR2 FQGNSA.

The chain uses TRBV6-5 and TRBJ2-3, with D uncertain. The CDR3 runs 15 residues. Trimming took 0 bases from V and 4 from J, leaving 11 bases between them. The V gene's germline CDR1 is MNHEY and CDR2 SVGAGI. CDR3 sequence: CASSYSILEPDTQYF. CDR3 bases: TGTGCCAGCAGTTACTCGATTCTAGAGCCAGATACGCAGTATTTT.

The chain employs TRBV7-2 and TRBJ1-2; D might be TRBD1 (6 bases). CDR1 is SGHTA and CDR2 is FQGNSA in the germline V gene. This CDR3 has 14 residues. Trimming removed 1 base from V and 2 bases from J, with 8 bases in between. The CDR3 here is CASSLDQGNYGYTF. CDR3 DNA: TGTGCCAGCAGCTTAGATCAGGGGAACTATGGCTACACCTTC.

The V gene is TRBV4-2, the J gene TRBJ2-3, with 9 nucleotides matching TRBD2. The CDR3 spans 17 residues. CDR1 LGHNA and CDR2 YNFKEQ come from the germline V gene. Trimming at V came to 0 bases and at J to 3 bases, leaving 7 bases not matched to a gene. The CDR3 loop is CASSQDERGAITDTQYF. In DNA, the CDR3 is TGTGCCAGCAGCCAAGACGAGCGGGGGGCCATTACAGATACGCAGTATTTT.

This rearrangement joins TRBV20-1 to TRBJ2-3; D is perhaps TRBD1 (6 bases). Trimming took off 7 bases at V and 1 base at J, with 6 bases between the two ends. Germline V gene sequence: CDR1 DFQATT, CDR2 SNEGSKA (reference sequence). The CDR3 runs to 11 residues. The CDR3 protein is CSGQGTDTQYF. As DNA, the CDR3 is TGCAGTGGACAGGGCACAGATACGCAGTATTTT.

The CDR3 protein is CASSENAGDGTDTQYF. The CDR3 DNA is TGCGCCAGCAGTGAGAACGCGGGGGATGGCACAGATACGCAGTATTTT. The chain recombines TRBV10-1 with TRBJ2-3, with TRBD2 matching over 7 bases. There are 16 residues in the CDR3. J gave up 1 base and V 2 bases, and 6 bases lay outside the gene matches. CDR1 is WNHNN, CDR2 SYGVQD, per germline (reference sequence).

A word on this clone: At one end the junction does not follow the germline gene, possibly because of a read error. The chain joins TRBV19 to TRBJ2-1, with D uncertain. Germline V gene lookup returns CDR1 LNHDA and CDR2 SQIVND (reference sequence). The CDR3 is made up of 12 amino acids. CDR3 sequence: CASSILRSTAVF. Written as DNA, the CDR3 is TGTGCCAGTAGTATACTCAGGTCCACGGCAGTCTTC.

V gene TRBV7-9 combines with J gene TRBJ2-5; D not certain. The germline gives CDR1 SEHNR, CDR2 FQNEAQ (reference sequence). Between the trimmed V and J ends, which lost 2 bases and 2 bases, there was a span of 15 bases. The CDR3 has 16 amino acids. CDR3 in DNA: TGTGCCAGCAGCTTATTCCGTGGCACAGTACAAGAGACCCAGTACTTC. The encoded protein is CASSLFRGTVQETQYF. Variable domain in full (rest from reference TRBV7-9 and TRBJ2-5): DTGVSQNPRHKITKRGQNVTFRCDPISEHNRLYWYRQTLGQGPEFLTYFQNEAQLEKSRLLSDRFSAERPKGSFSTLEIQRTEQGDSAMYLCASSLFRGTVQETQYFGPGTRLLVL.

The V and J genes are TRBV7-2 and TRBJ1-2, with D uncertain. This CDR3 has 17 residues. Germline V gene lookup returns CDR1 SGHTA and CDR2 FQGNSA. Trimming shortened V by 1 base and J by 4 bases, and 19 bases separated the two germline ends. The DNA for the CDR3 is TGTGCCAGCAGCTTAGAGCCCCAGCTAGCTTTATCCTATGGCTACACCTTC. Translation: CASSLEPQLALSYGYTF.

The CDR3 is CAISEWTSGGTTDTQYF. The DNA for the CDR3 is TGTGCCATCAGTGAGTGGACTAGCGGGGGGACAACAGATACGCAGTATTTT. The genes are TRBV10-3 and TRBJ2-3; 14 bases agree with TRBD2. The CDR3 loop spans 17 amino acids. Germline V gene sequence: CDR1 ENHRY, CDR2 SYGVKD. V gave up 1 base and J gave up 3 bases; unmatched junction bases: 3.

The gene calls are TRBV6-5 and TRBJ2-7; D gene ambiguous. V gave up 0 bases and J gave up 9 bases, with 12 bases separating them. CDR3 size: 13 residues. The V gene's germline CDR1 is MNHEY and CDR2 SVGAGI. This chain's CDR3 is CASSYSSGRPQYF. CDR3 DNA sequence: TGTGCCAGCAGTTACTCGAGTGGGCGCCCGCAGTACTTC.

In nucleotides, the CDR3 is TGTGCCAGCAGCAAACCATCCGACAGGGGGCAATCCTACGAGCAGTACTTC. Protein sequence: CASSKPSDRGQSYEQYF. The rearrangement joins TRBV21-1 to TRBJ2-7; TRBD1 is the table's D call and was not checked against the DNA. TRBV21-1 is a pseudogene locus. The CDR3 length is 17 residues.

The CDR3 sequence: CASSSGQGVADTQYF. CDR3 DNA sequence: TGTGCCAGCAGTTCGGGACAGGGCGTCGCAGATACGCAGTATTTT. The chain carries TRBV7-6 and TRBJ2-3; 9 nucleotides agree with TRBD1. CDR1 is SGHVS and CDR2 is FNYEAQ in the germline V gene. The CDR3 contains 15 residues. The trim removed 6 bases at V and 4 bases at J, leaving 8 bases unmatched.

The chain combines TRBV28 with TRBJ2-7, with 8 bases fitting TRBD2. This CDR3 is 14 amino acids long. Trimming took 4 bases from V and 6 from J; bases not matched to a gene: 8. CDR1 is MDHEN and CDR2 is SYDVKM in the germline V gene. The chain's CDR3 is CASSSGTRVREQYF. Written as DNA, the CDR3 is TGTGCCAGCAGTTCGGGGACTAGAGTTCGCGAGCAGTACTTC. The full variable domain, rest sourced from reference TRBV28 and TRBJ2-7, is DVKVTQSSRYLVKRTGEKVFLECVQDMDHENMFWYRQDPGLGLRLIYFSYDVKMKEKGDIPEGYSVSREKKERFSLILESASTNQTSMYLCASSSGTRVREQYFGPGTRLTVT.

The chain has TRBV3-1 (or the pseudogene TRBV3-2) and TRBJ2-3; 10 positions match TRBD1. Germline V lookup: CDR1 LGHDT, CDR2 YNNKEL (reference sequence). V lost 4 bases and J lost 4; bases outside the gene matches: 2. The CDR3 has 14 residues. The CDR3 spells CASSRQGAADTQYF. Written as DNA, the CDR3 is TGTGCCAGCAGCCGACAGGGGGCGGCAGATACGCAGTATTTT.

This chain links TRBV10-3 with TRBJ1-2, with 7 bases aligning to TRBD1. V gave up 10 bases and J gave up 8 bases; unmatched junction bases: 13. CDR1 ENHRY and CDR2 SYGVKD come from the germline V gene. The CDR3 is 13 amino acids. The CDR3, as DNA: TGTGCCACCCTACCACAGGGGTTATTAGGCTACACCTTC. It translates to CATLPQGLLGYTF.

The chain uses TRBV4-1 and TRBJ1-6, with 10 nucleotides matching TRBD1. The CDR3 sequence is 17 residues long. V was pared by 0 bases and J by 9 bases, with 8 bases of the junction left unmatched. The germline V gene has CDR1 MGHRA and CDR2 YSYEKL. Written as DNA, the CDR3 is TGCGCCAGCAGCCAAGATGTATCCGGGACAGGGGTTTCACCCCTCCACTTT. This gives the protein CASSQDVSGTGVSPLHF.

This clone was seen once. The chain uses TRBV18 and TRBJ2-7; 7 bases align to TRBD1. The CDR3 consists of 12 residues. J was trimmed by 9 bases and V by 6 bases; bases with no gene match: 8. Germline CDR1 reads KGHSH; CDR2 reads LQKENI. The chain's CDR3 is CASSRDSVGQYF. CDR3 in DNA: TGTGCCAGCTCCCGGGACAGTGTGGGGCAGTACTTC.

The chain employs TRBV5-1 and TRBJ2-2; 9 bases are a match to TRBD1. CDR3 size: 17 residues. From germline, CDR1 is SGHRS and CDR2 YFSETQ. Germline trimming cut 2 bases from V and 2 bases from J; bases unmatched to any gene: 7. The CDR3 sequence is CASSLYTGGLNTGELFF. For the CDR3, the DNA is TGCGCCAGCAGCTTATACACAGGGGGCTTAAACACCGGGGAGCTGTTTTTT. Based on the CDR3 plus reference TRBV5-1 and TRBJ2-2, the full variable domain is KAGVTQTPRYLIKTRGQQVTLSCSPISGHRSVSWYQQTPGQGLQFLFEYFSETQRNKGNFPGRFSGRQFSNSRSEMNVSTLELGDSALYLCASSLYTGGLNTGELFFGEGSRLTVL.

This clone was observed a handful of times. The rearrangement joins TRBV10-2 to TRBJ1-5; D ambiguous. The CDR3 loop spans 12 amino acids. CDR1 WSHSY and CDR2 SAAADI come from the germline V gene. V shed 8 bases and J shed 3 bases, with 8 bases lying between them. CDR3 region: CASGQDNQPQHF. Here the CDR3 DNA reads TGCGCCAGCGGGCAGGACAATCAGCCCCAGCATTTT.

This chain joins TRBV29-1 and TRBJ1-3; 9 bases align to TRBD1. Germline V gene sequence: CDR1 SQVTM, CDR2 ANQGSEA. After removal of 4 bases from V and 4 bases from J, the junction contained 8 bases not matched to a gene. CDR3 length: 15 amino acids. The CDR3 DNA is TGCAGCGTTGGAAAGGGACAGGGTTACGGAAACACCATATATTTT. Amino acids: CSVGKGQGYGNTIYF.